One T cell receptor (beta chain) is described in this entry. Its antigen is undetermined. This entry is derived from a study of regulatory T cells in long-lasting Graves disease. Study-wide points: Relative to new patients (around 1,000), persistent patients exhibited greater sharing of public clonotypes (about 2,700).

The length of the CDR3 is 14 residues. The V segment lost 4 bases and the J segment 4 bases; nucleotides outside the gene matches: 8. CDR1 SGHRS and CDR2 YFSETQ come from the germline V gene. The time point was: persistent/refractory GD, antithyroid drugs over 5 years with positive TRAb. From PBMCs, RNA was extracted and then used to make the TCR library. The TCR beta library used iRepertoire HTBI primers with Arm-PCR amplification of CDR3. TCRdb re-analysed the multiplex PCR reads in MiXCR, keeping a single row per CDR3 protein. The sample yields around 500,000 distinct CDR3 sequences, about 20% seen once.

The sequencing here drew on peripheral blood mononuclear cells (PBMCs), taken when the disease was refractory, from a patient treated with antithyroid drugs. This TCR came from a female donor with Graves disease. The chain uses TRBV5-1 and TRBJ2-7; 7 bases align to TRBD1. The CDR3 spells CASSVGGAPYEQYF. In nucleotides, the CDR3 is TGCGCCAGCAGCGTAGGGGGCGCCCCATACGAGCAGTACTTC.